This T cell receptor beta chain derives from a study of a mutant IDH1 vaccine in newly diagnosed glioma. Study context: Before enrollment, patients got radiotherapy alone, temozolomide alone, or mostly the combination.

With V trimmed by 5 bases and J by 5 bases, 5 bases remained unmatched. Per germline, CDR1 SEHNR and CDR2 FQNEAQ (reference sequence). This CDR3 comprises 13 residues. Produced via immunoSEQ multiplex PCR; TCRdb's table is partial and in-frame only. The table has 50,000 or so clones, 80% to 90% seen once. Time point of the sample: baseline, week 1 (first vaccination visit). Treatment defined: pre-vaccination baseline after standard-of-care therapy. The material sequenced was PBMCs, taken from a glioma patient treated with radiotherapy, temozolomide or both. V and J are TRBV7-9 and TRBJ1-2; 7 bases are shared with TRBD1. The sequence was obtained from a man aged 40-49 years with glioma. The CDR3 DNA reads as TGTGCCAGCAGCCCGGGACAGCGATATGGCTACACCTTC. It is translated as CASSPGQRYGYTF.